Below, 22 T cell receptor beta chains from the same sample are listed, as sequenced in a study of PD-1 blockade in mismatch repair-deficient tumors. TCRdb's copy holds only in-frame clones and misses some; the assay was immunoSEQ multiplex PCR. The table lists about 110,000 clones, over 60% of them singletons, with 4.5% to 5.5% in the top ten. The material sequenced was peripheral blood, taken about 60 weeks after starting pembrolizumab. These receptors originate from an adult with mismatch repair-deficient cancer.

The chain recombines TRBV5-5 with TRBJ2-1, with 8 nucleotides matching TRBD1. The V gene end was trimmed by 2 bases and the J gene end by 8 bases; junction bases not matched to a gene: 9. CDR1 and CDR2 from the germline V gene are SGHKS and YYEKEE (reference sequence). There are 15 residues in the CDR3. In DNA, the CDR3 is TGTGCCAGCAGCTTACGGCAGGGGGCAGGCGATGAGCAGTTCTTC. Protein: CASSLRQGAGDEQFF. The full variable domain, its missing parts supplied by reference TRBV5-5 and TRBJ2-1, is DAGVTQSPTHLIKTRGQQVTLRCSPISGHKSVSWYQQVLGQGPQFIFQYYEKEERGRGNFPDRFSARQFPNYSSELNVNALLLGDSALYLCASSLRQGAGDEQFFGPGTRLTVL.

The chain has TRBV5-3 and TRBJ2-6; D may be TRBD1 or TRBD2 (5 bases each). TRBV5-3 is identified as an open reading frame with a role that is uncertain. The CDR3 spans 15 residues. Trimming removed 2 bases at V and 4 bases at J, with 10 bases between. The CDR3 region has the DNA TGTGCCAGAAGCTTAGTCGGGGCCGGGGCCAACGTCCTGACTTTC. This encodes CARSLVGAGANVLTF.

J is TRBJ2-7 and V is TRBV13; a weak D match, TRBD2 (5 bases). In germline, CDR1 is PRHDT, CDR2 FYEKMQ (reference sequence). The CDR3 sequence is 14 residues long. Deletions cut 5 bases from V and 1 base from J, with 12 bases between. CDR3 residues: CASSAYRGSYEQYF. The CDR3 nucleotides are TGTGCCAGCAGCGCATACCGGGGTTCCTACGAGCAGTACTTC.

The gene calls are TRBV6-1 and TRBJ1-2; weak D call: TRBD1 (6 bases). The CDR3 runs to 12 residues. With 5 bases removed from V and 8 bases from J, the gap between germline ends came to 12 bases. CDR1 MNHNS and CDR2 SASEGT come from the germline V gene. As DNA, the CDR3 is TGTGCCAGCAGTTGGGACAAAGAGGGCTACACCTTC. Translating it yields CASSWDKEGYTF.

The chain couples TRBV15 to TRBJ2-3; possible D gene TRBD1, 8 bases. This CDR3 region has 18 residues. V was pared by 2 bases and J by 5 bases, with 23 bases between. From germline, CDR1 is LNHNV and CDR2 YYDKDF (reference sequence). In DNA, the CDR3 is TGTGCCACCAGCAGACTCCCGGGGAGGGGACAGGCGAAAGATACGCAGTATTTT. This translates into CATSRLPGRGQAKDTQYF.

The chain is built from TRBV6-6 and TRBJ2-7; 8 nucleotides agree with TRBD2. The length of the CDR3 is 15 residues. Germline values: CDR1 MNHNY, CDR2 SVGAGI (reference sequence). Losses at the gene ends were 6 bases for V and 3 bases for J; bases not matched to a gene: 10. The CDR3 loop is CASRRGLALDYEQYF. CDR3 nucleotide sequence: TGTGCCAGCAGACGCGGACTAGCCCTCGACTACGAGCAGTACTTC.

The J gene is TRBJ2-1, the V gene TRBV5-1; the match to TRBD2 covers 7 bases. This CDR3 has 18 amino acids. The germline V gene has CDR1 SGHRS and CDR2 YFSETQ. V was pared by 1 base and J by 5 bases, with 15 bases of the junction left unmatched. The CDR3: CASSLKVGWREFDNEQFF. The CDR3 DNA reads TGCGCCAGCAGCTTGAAAGTGGGCTGGCGGGAGTTCGACAATGAGCAGTTCTTC.

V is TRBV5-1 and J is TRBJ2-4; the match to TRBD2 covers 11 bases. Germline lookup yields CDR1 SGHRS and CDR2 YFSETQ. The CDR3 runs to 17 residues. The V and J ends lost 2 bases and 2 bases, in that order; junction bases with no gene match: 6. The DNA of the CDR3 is TGCGCCAGCAGCTTTAGCGGGAGGGCCGGGACCAAAAACATTCAGTACTTC. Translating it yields CASSFSGRAGTKNIQYF. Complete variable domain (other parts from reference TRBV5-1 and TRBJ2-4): KAGVTQTPRYLIKTRGQQVTLSCSPISGHRSVSWYQQTPGQGLQFLFEYFSETQRNKGNFPGRFSGRQFSNSRSEMNVSTLELGDSALYLCASSFSGRAGTKNIQYFGAGTRLSVL.

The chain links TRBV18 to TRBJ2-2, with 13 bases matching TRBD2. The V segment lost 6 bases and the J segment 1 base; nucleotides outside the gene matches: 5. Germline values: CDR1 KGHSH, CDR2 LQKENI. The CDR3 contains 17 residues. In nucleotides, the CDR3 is TGTGCCAGCTCTCTGAGACTAGCGGGAGGGAACACCGGGGAGCTGTTTTTT. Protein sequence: CASSLRLAGGNTGELFF.

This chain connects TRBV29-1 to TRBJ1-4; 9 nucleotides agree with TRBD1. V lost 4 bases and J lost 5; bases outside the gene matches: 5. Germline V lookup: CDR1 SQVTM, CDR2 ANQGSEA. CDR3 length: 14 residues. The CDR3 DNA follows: TGCAGCGTTGGAGGGGACAGGGTGAATGAAAAACTGTTTTTT. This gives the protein CSVGGDRVNEKLFF.

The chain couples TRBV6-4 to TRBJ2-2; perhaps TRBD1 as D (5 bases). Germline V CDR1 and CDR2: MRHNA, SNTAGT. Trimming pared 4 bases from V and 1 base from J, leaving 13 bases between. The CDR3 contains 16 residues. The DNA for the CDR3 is TGTGCCAGCAGTGCACTACCTGGACAGAACACCGGGGAGCTGTTTTTT. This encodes CASSALPGQNTGELFF.

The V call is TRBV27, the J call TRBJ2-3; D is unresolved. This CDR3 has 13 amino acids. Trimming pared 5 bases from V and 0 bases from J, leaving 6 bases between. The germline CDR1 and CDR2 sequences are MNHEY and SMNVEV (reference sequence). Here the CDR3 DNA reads TGTGCCAGCAGTCTCGACAGCACAGATACGCAGTATTTT. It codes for CASSLDSTDTQYF.

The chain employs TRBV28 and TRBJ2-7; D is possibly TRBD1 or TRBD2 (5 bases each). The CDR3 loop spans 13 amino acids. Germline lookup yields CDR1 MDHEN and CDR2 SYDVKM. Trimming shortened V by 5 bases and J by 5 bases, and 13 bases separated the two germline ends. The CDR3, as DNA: TGTGCCAGCAGTCTCGGGACCACGGACGAGCAGTACTTC. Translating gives CASSLGTTDEQYF.

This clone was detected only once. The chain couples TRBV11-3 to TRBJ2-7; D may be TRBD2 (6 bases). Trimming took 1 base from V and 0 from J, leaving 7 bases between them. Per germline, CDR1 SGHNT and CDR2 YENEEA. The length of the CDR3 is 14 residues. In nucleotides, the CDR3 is TGTGCCAGCAGCTTAGCTAGCGCCTCCTACGAGCAGTACTTC. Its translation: CASSLASASYEQYF.

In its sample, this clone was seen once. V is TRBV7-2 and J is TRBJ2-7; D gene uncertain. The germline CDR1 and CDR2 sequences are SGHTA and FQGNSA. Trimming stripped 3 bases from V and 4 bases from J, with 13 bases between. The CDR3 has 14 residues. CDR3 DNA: TGTGCCAGCAGCTTGTCGACGGAGTCGTACGAGCAGTACTTC. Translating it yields CASSLSTESYEQYF.

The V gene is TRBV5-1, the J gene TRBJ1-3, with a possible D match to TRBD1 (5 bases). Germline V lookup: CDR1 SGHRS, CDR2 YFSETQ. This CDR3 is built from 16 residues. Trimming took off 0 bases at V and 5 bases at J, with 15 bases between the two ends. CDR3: CASSLAPQGRRNTIYF. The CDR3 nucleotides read TGCGCCAGCAGCTTGGCCCCGCAGGGTAGGAGAAACACCATATATTTT.

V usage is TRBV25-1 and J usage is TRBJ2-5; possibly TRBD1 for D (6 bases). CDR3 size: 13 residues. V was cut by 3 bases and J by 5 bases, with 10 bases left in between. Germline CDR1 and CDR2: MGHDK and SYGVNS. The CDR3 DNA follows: TGTGCCAGCAGTGAGGCAGGGGTGGAGACCCAGTACTTC. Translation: CASSEAGVETQYF.

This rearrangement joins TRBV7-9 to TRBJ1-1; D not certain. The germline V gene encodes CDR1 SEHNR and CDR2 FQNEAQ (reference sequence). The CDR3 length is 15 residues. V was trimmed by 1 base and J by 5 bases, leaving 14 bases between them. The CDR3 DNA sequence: TGTGCCAGCAGCTTAGACGGATCGAGAGGGACTGAAGCTTTCTTT. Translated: CASSLDGSRGTEAFF.

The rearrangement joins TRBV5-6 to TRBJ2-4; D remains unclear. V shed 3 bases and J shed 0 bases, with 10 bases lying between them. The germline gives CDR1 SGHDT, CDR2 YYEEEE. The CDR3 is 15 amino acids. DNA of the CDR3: TGTGCCAGCAGCTGGCTTAAATTAGCCAAAAACATTCAGTACTTC. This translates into CASSWLKLAKNIQYF.

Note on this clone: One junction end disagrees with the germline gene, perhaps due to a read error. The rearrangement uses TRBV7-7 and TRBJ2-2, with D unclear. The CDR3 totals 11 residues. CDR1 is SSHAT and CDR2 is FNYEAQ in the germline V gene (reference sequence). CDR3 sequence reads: CASSSTGELFF. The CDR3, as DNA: TGTGCTAGCAGCTCCACCGGGGAGCTGTTTTTT.

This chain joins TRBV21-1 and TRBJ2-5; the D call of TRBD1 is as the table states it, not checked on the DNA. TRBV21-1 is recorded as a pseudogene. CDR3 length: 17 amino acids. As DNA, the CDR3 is TGTGCCAGCATCGGCAGGGGGCCACCGGGCCACCAGGAGACCCAGTACTTC. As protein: CASIGRGPPGHQETQYF.

The CDR3 region is CASSQRATNTEAFF. Here the CDR3 DNA reads TGCGCCAGCAGCCAACGCGCTACGAACACTGAAGCTTTCTTT. The rearrangement links TRBV4-1 to TRBJ1-1, with D uncertain. Trimming shortened V by 2 bases and J by 1 base, and 8 bases separated the two germline ends. This CDR3 is 14 amino acids long. Per the germline V gene, CDR1 is MGHRA and CDR2 is YSYEKL.